The 5 T cell receptor beta chains below were found in one sample sequenced in a study of blood T cell repertoires in COVID-19. TCRdb's copy holds only in-frame clones and misses some; the assay was immunoSEQ multiplex PCR. The table lists approximately 70,000 clones, about four fifths of them singletons. The sequenced material came from peripheral blood. These TCRs come from an elderly woman with active or convalescent COVID-19.

This chain connects TRBV10-3 to TRBJ2-3, with TRBD2 identical over 8 bases. Unmatched junction bases numbered 5, after V lost 6 bases and J lost 3 bases. The CDR3 is made up of 14 amino acids. Looked up from germline, CDR1 is ENHRY and CDR2 is SYGVKD. The CDR3 sequence is CAIRKLAATDTQYF. The CDR3 nucleotides are TGTGCCATCAGAAAACTAGCGGCGACAGATACGCAGTATTTT.

The sample holds a few counts of this clone. CDR3 coding DNA: TGTGCCAGCAAAACCGGGACAGGGATCGAGACCCAGTACTTC. Its protein is CASKTGTGIETQYF. The chain has TRBV28 and TRBJ2-5; TRBD1 aligns across 9 bases. The CDR3 has 14 residues. With 7 bases clipped from V and 5 bases from J, the junction kept 8 bases outside the gene matches. CDR1 and CDR2 from the germline V gene are MDHEN and SYDVKM.

This clone came up a few times. This sample also contains other DNA sequences that code for the same CDR3. The chain combines TRBV12-3 or TRBV12-4 with TRBJ1-3, with D perhaps TRBD1 (5 bases). This CDR3 has 13 residues. V lost 6 bases, J lost 3 bases, and 9 bases lay in between. CDR3 region: CASRLGGGNTIYF. CDR3 DNA sequence: TGTGCCAGCAGGCTCGGGGGTGGAAACACCATATATTTT.

The V gene is TRBV7-3, the J gene TRBJ2-1; a possible D gene is TRBD1 (6 bases). This CDR3 comprises 14 residues. Per germline, CDR1 SGHTA and CDR2 FQGTGA. Trimming left V 5 bases short and J 8 bases short, with 16 bases between. CDR3 in amino acids: CASSLEANRDEQFF. Here the CDR3 DNA reads TGTGCCAGCAGCCTAGAAGCTAACAGGGATGAGCAGTTCTTC.

This rearrangement joins TRBV25-1 to TRBJ2-7, with D perhaps TRBD2 (5 bases). The CDR3 covers 15 residues. Germline V lookup: CDR1 MGHDK, CDR2 SYGVNS. Trimming took 1 base from V and 7 from J, leaving 17 bases between them. The CDR3 region is CASSELGRGVGEQYF. The CDR3 region has the DNA TGTGCCAGCAGTGAATTAGGACGGGGAGTGGGGGAGCAGTACTTC.